Listed below are T cell receptor beta chains from one sample, sequenced in a study of blood T cell repertoires in COVID-19. The method was immunoSEQ multiplex PCR; TCRdb's version includes in-frame clones alone and lacks a portion of them. In the table there are under 200,000 clones, 86% of which are singletons. Sequencing was carried out using peripheral blood. The source is a man aged 45-60 years with active or convalescent COVID-19. Each CDR3 is given with its conserved first and last residue. Fields, in order: V gene, clone size, D gene, J gene, CDR3 DNA, CDR3 protein. A D gene is named only where the DNA matches it firmly. Clone size is not always given. Where it is, it says once, few, many or a class for expanded clones.

V: TRBV19; size: -; D: TRBD1; J: TRBJ2-7; DNA: TGTGCCAGTACGGGTAGGACAGGGGGCCGTGGTGAGCAGTACTTC; CDR3: CASTGRTGGRGEQYF
V: TRBV7-9; size: -; D: TRBD1; J: TRBJ2-3; DNA: TGTGCCAGCAGCTTAGCGACAGGGATCGATACGCAGTATTTT; CDR3: CASSLATGIDTQYF
V: TRBV7-3; size: -; D: -; J: TRBJ1-1; DNA: TGTGCCAGCAGCCCAGGAGGGTATGGAGAAACTGAAGCTTTCTTT; CDR3: CASSPGGYGETEAFF
V: TRBV12-3/TRBV12-4; size: few; D: -; J: TRBJ1-2; DNA: TGTGCCAGCAGTGCACGGACAGATGGCTACACCTTC; CDR3: CASSARTDGYTF
V: TRBV24-1; size: -; D: TRBD1; J: TRBJ1-1; DNA: TGTGCCACCAGTCCCTCCGGGACAGGGTACAACACTGAAGCTTTCTTT; CDR3: CATSPSGTGYNTEAFF
V: TRBV7-9; size: -; D: TRBD2; J: TRBJ2-3; DNA: TGTGCCAGCAGCCAGGGGCTGGCCAGCGGGGGGAAATTAGATACGCAGTATTTT; CDR3: CASSQGLASGGKLDTQYF
V: TRBV9; size: -; D: TRBD1; J: TRBJ1-3; DNA: TGTGCCAGCAGCGCGGGACAGCTTGCCGGTGGAAACACCATATATTTT; CDR3: CASSAGQLAGGNTIYF
V: TRBV25-1; size: -; D: -; J: TRBJ1-1; DNA: TGTGCCAGCATGACGAGTGGGAGCTTTGGAGCTTTCTTT; CDR3: CASMTSGSFGAFF
V: TRBV29-1; size: few; D: -; J: TRBJ1-1; DNA: TGCAGCGTTGCAGGGTGGGTCACTGAAGCTTTCTTT; CDR3: CSVAGWVTEAFF
V: TRBV27; size: few; D: TRBD2; J: TRBJ2-1; DNA: TGTGCCAGCAGTTCAATACTAGCGACGAGCTCCTACAATGAGCAGTTCTTC; CDR3: CASSSILATSSYNEQFF
V: TRBV2; size: -; D: -; J: TRBJ1-6; DNA: TGTGCCAGCAGTGAACAAAGAGTCATGACAGGAGCCCGTAGTGATTATGATTCACCCCTCCACTTT; CDR3: CASSEQRVMTGARSDYDSPLHF
V: TRBV10-3; size: -; D: TRBD2; J: TRBJ2-7; DNA: TGTGCCATCGCCGAGGGGCAGCGGGACCCCTACGAGCAGTACTTC; CDR3: CAIAEGQRDPYEQYF
V: TRBV2; size: -; D: -; J: TRBJ1-6; DNA: TGTGCCAGCAGTTATGATGCGGGGCCCCTCCACTTT; CDR3: CASSYDAGPLHF
V: TRBV18; size: -; D: -; J: TRBJ2-6; DNA: TGTGCCAGCTCACCCCTAGGACACTCTGGGGCCAACGTCCTGACTTTC; CDR3: CASSPLGHSGANVLTF
V: TRBV29-1; size: few; D: -; J: TRBJ1-2; DNA: TGCAGCGTTGAAGCAGGGGCCAGCGGCTACACCTTC; CDR3: CSVEAGASGYTF
V: TRBV9; size: many; D: -; J: TRBJ2-2; DNA: TGTGCCAGCAGCCCCCCCCTTGGGGCAGGGTTTGGCACCGGGGAGCTGTTTTTT; CDR3: CASSPPLGAGFGTGELFF